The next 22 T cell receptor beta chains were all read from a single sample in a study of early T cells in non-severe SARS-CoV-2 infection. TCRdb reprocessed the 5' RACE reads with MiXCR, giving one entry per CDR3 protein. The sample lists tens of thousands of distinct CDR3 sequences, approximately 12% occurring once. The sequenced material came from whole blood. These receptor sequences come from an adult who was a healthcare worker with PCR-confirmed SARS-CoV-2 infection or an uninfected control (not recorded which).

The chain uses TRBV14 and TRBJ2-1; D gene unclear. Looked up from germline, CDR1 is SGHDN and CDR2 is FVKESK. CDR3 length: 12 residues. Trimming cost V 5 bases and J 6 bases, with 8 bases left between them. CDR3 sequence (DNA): TGTGCCAGCAGCTCTTTGCGCAATGAGCAGTTCTTC. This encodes CASSSLRNEQFF. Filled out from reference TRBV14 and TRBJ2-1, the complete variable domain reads EAGVTQFPSHSVIEKGQTVTLRCDPISGHDNLYWYRRVMGKEIKFLLHFVKESKQDESGMPNNRFLAERTGGTYSTLKVQPAELEDSGVYFCASSSLRNEQFFGPGTRLTVL.

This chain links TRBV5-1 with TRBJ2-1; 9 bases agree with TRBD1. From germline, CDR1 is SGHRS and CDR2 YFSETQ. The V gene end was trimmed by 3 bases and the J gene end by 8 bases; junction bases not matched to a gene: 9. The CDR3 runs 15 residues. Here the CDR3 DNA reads TGCGCCAGCAGCTCTGGGACAGGGTCTGGGGATGAGCAGTTCTTC. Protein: CASSSGTGSGDEQFF.

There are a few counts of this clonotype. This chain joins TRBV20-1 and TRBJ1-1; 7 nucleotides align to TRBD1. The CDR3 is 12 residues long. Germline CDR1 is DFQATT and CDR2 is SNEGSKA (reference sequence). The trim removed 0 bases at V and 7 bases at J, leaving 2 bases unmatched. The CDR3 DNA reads TGCAGTGCTAGAGATCGGACAGGTGAAGCTTTCTTT. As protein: CSARDRTGEAFF.

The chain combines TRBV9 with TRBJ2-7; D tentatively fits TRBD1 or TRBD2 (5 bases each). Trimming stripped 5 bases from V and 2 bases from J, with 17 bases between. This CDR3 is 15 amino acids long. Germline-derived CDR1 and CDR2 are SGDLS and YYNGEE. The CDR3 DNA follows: TGTGCCAGCAGTCCCATGGGGACCCCAACCTACGAGCAGTACTTC. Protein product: CASSPMGTPTYEQYF.

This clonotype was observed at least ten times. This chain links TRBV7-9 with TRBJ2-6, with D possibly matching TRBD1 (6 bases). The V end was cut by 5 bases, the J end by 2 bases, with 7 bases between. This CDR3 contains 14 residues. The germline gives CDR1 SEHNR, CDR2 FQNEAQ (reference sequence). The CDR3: CASSRDTGANVLTF. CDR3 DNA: TGTGCCAGCAGCCGGGACACTGGGGCCAACGTCCTGACTTTC.

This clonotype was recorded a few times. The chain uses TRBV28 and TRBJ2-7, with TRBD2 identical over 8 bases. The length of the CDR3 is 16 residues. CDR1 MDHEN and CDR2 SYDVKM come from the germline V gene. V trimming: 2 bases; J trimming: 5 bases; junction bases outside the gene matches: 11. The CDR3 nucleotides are TGTGCCAGCAGTTTACTCCCGGGACTAGGATCCCACGAGCAGTACTTC. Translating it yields CASSLLPGLGSHEQYF.

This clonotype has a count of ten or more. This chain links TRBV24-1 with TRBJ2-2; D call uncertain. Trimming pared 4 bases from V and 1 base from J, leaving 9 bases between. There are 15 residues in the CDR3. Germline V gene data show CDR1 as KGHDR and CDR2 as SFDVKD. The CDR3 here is CATSEGWGNTGELFF. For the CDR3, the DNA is TGTGCCACCAGTGAAGGGTGGGGGAACACCGGGGAGCTGTTTTTT.

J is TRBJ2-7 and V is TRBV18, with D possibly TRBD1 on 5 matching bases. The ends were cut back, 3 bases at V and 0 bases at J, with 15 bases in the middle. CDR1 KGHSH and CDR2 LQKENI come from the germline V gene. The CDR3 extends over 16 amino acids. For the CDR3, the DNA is TGTGCCAGCTCACCTATCTTACAGGAGAGCTCCTACGAGCAGTACTTC. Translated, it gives CASSPILQESSYEQYF.

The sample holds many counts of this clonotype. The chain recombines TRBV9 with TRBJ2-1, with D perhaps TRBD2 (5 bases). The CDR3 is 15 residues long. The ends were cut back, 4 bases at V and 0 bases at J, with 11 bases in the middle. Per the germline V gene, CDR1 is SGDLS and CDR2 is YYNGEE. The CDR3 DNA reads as TGTGCCAGCAGCCCCCGGGGAAGCTCCTACAATGAGCAGTTCTTC. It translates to CASSPRGSSYNEQFF.

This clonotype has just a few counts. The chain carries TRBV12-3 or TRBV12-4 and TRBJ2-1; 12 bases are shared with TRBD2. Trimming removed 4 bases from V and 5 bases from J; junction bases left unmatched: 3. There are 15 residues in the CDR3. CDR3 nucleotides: TGTGCCAGCAGTTCTCGACTAGCGGGAGACAATGAGCAGTTCTTC. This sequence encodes CASSSRLAGDNEQFF.

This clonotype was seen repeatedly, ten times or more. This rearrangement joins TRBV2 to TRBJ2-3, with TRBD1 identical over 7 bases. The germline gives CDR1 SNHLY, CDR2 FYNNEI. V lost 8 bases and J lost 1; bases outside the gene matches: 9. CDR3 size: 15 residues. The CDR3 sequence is CASGMTGIRTDTQYF. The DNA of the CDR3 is TGTGCCAGCGGAATGACAGGGATTCGCACAGATACGCAGTATTTT.

This CDR3 reads CSATRGFEQYF. The CDR3 DNA reads TGCAGTGCTACCCGAGGGTTCGAGCAGTACTTC. The genes are TRBV20-1 and TRBJ2-7; D may be TRBD2 (5 bases). The V end was cut by 4 bases, the J end by 6 bases, with 10 bases between. The CDR3 sequence is 11 residues long. The germline gives CDR1 DFQATT, CDR2 SNEGSKA (reference sequence).

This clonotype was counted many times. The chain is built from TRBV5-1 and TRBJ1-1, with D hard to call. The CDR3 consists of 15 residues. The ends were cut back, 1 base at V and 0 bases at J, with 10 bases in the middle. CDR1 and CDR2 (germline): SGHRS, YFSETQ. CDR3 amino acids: CASSLPEPLNTEAFF. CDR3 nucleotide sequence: TGCGCCAGCAGCTTGCCCGAGCCGCTGAACACTGAAGCTTTCTTT.

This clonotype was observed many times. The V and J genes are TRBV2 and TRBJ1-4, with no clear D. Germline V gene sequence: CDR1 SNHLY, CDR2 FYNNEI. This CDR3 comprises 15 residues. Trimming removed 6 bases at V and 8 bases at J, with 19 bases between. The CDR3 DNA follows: TGTGCCAGCAGAGTCAACAGCTACCAAGGAGAAAAACTGTTTTTT. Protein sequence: CASRVNSYQGEKLFF.

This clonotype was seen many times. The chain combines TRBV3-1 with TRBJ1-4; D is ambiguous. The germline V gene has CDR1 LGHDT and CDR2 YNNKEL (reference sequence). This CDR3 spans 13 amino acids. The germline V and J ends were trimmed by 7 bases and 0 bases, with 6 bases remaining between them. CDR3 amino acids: CASMAPTNEKLFF. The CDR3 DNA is TGTGCCAGCATGGCACCAACTAATGAAAAACTGTTTTTT.

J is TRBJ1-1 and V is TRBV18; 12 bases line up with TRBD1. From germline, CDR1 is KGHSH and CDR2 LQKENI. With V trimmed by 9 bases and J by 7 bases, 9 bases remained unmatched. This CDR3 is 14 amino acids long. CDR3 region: CASFSGQGAGEAFF. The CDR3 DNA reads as TGTGCCAGTTTTTCGGGACAGGGGGCCGGTGAAGCTTTCTTT.

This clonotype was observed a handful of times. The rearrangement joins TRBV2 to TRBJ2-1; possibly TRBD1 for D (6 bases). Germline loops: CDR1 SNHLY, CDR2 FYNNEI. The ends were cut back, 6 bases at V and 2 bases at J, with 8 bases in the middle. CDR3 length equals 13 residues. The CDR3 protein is CASRRDTYNEQFF. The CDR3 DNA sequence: TGTGCCAGCAGAAGGGACACCTACAATGAGCAGTTCTTC.

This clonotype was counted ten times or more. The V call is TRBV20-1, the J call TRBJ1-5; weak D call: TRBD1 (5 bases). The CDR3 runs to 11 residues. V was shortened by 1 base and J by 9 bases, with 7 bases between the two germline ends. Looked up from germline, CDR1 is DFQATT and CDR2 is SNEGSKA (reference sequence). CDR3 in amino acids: CSARVGGPQHF. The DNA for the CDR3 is TGCAGTGCTAGAGTGGGGGGGCCCCAGCATTTT.

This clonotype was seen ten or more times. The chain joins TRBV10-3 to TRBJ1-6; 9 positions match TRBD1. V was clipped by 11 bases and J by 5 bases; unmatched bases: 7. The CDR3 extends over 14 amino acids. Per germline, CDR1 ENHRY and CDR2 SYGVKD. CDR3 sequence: CASRDREDNSPLHF. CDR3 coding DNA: TGTGCCTCCCGGGACAGGGAAGATAATTCACCCCTCCACTTT.

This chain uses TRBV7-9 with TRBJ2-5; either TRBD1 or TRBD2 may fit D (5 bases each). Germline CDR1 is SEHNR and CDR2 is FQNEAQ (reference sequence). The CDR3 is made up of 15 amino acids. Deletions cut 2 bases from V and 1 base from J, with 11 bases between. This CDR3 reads CASSLWMGVQETQYF. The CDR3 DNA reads TGTGCCAGCAGCTTATGGATGGGGGTCCAAGAGACCCAGTACTTC.

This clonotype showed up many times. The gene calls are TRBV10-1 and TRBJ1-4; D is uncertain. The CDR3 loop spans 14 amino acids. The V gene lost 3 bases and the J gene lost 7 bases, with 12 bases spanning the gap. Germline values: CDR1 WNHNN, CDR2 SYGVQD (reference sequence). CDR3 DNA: TGCGCCAGCAGTGAAGGACCATTGGGTGAAAAACTGTTTTTT. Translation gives CASSEGPLGEKLFF.

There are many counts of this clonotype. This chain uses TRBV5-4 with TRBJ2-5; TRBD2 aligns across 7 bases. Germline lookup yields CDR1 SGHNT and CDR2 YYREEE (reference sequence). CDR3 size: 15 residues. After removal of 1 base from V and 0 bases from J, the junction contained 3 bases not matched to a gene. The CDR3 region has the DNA TGTGCCAGCAGCTTGACCGGACTAGACCAAGAGACCCAGTACTTC. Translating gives CASSLTGLDQETQYF.